This T cell receptor (beta chain) was found in a study of T cell responses to AZD1222 COVID-19 vaccine. Study findings and constraints: Repertoires were obtained solely post-peak T cell response. Per reports, nearly half of all spike-specific TCRs target regions that are unmutated in variants. Regions 160-218 and 743-854 held dominance among vaccine-associated CD4 TCRs, which spanned spike.

This clone was observed a single time. The antigen remains undetermined. Measured with immunoSEQ multiplex PCR; TCRdb has only the in-frame clones, and not every one. The table shows fewer than 150,000 clones, with more than 85% occurring only once. The source material was peripheral blood, sampled 28 days after the second AZD1222 dose. The TCR originated in an adult who received the AZD1222 COVID-19 vaccine.

The CDR3 protein is CASSQRTGEDDQPQHF. CDR3 bases: TGTGCCAGCAGCCAGCGGACAGGTGAAGATGATCAGCCCCAGCATTTT. V usage is TRBV4-2 and J usage is TRBJ1-5, with 7 bases identical to TRBD1. V dropped 3 bases and J dropped 5; count of bases not matched to a gene: 10. In germline, CDR1 is LGHNA, CDR2 YNFKEQ. The CDR3 is 16 residues long.